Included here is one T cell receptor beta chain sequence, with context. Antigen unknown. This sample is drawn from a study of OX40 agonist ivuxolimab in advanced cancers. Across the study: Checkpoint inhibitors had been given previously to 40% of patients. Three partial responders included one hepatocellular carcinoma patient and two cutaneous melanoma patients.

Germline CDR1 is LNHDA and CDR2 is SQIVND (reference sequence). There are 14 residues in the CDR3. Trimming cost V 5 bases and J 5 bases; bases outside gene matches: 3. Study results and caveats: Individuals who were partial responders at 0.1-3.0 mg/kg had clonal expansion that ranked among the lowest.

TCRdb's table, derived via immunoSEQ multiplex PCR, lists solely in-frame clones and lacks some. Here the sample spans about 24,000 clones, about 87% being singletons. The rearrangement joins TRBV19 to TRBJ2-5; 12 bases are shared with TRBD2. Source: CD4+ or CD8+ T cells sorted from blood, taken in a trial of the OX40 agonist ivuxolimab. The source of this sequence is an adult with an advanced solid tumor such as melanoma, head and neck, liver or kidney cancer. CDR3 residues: CASSPGTSGETQYF. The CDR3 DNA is TGTGCCAGTAGTCCCGGGACTAGCGGGGAGACCCAGTACTTC.